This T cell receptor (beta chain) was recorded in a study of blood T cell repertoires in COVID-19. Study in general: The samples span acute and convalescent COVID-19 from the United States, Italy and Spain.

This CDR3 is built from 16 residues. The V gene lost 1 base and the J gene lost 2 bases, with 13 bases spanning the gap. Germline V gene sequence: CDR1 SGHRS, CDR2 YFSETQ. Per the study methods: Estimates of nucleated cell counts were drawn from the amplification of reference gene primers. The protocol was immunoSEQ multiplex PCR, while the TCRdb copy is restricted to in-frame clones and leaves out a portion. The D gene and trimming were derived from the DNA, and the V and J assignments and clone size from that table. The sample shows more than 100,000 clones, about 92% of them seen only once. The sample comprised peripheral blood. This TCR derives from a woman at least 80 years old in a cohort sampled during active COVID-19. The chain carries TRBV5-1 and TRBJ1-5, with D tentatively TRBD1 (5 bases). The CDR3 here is CASSLSGGAGNQPQHF. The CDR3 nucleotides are TGCGCCAGCAGCTTGTCGGGGGGAGCTGGCAATCAGCCCCAGCATTTT.